This is a list of T cell receptor beta chains from one sample in a study of CD8+ T cells in alopecia areata. Sequencing was performed with immunoSEQ multiplex PCR; in TCRdb, only in-frame clones are kept and a portion is missing. The top ten clones hold approximately 1.8% of a sample with about 300,000 clones, more than 45% of them seen once. The sequences come from CD4+ T cells sorted from blood, collected at week 24, from a patient treated with tofacitinib. The source is a human donor with alopecia areata. Each CDR3 is given without its conserved first and last residue. Fields, in order: V gene, J gene, D gene, CDR3 protein. D genes are given only for firm matches.

TRBV4-1,TRBJ1-2,TRBD1,ASSLSTGGIYGYT
TRBV7-2,TRBJ2-3,.,ASSDSTDTQY
TRBV30,TRBJ1-5,.,AWSGGTPTLLNSNQPQH
TRBV27,TRBJ2-7,.,ASSPRVLGEQY
TRBV28,TRBJ1-2,.,ASRTTGTHGYT
TRBV7-9,TRBJ2-3,TRBD1,ASTLGTRALQGLKY
TRBV27,TRBJ1-2,TRBD1,ASSLRVRGPNYGYT
TRBV7-9,TRBJ2-5,.,ASSHTSPETQY
TRBV7-6,TRBJ1-5,TRBD1,ASSSGQSSNQPQH
TRBV5-1,TRBJ1-2,.,ASSLEPGSNYGYT
TRBV13,TRBJ1-2,TRBD1,ASGSGGRNQGAAGGYT
TRBV7-9,TRBJ2-7,.,ASSLAGPAEGVEQY
TRBV18,TRBJ2-7,.,ASSRDGSYEQY
TRBV28,TRBJ2-7,.,AHKGLGREQY
TRBV6-5,TRBJ2-3,.,ASSSQEISTDTQY
TRBV30,TRBJ1-4,.,AWEPLGRPGELF
TRBV19,TRBJ1-3,TRBD1,ASTGTAGNTIY
TRBV7-9,TRBJ1-2,.,ASSLAVYGYT
TRBV5-1,TRBJ2-3,.,ASSLVPRDTQY
TRBV19,TRBJ1-1,TRBD1,ASTTTGRTEAF
TRBV7-9,TRBJ1-1,TRBD1,ASSPRDRGTNTEAF
TRBV7-2,TRBJ2-2,.,ASSLGNGADGELF
TRBV2,TRBJ2-3,.,ASLGQSSTDTQY
TRBV30,TRBJ1-6,.,AWSPPRGESPLH
TRBV2,TRBJ1-5,.,AILLRRGSEPQH
TRBV4-1,TRBJ2-7,.,ASSQDRAGDSYEQY
TRBV4-2,TRBJ1-3,.,ASSQEEGLGNTIY
TRBV20-1,TRBJ2-5,.,SALQETQY
TRBV4-1,TRBJ1-6,.,ASSPSGAAVYNSPLH
TRBV7-3,TRBJ2-3,TRBD1,ASSLGTGRTDTQY
TRBV30,TRBJ2-2,.,AWGPGTGELF
TRBV10-3,TRBJ2-6,.,AIRKSPGTGANVLT
TRBV4-1,TRBJ1-1,.,ASSQDLGNTEAF
TRBV5-1,TRBJ1-1,.,ASSLAPGAGLNTEAF
TRBV4-2,TRBJ2-7,.,ASSQGTTNYEQY
TRBV7-2,TRBJ2-3,.,ASSRTYTDTQY
TRBV4-1,TRBJ2-3,.,ASSQDRLGNPGTDTQY
TRBV29-1,TRBJ2-1,TRBD2,SVETSGGSHQF
TRBV11-1,TRBJ1-2,.,ASSLVTGPDYGYT
TRBV11-1,TRBJ1-1,.,ASSPWRGGNTEAF
TRBV4-1,TRBJ2-3,.,ASSQQGEFTDTQY
TRBV28,TRBJ2-5,TRBD1,ASSSPTGGQETQY
TRBV29-1,TRBJ2-5,.,SARAQYQETQY
TRBV27,TRBJ1-5,.,ASKGQGHQPQH
TRBV27,TRBJ2-1,TRBD1,ASRNQQFMSSPGQGGIDEQF
TRBV7-2,TRBJ2-3,TRBD2,ASSYLVAGISTDTQY
TRBV15,TRBJ2-5,.,ATSRGPGKQETQY
TRBV28,TRBJ1-1,.,ASSLTATEAF
TRBV5-1,TRBJ2-7,TRBD1,ASRGTGRGYEQY
TRBV19,TRBJ2-7,.,ASRQDGSSYEQY
TRBV5-1,TRBJ2-6,TRBD1,ASSPAQGPYSGANVLT
TRBV29-1,TRBJ2-7,.,SVADPGRNYEQY
TRBV5-6,TRBJ1-1,TRBD1,ASSAYTGQGVTEAF